This TCR beta chain was identified in a study of OX40 agonist ivuxolimab in advanced cancers. Study in general: The dose of intravenous ivuxolimab that patients received every 2 weeks ranged from 0.01 to 10 mg/kg.

The V gene lost 3 bases and the J gene lost 7 bases, with 12 bases spanning the gap. Germline CDR1 is MNHNS and CDR2 is SASEGT. This CDR3 has 14 amino acids. Assay: immunoSEQ multiplex PCR; the TCRdb copy retains only in-frame clones and omits some. The profile covers 40,000 to 60,000 clones, with about 81% appearing a single time and about 7.7% taken by the ten largest. The material was CD4+ or CD8+ T cells sorted from blood, obtained in a trial of the OX40 agonist ivuxolimab. This TCR derives from an adult with an advanced solid tumor such as melanoma, head and neck, liver or kidney cancer. The chain employs TRBV6-1 and TRBJ1-4; D not resolved. The CDR3 coding sequence is TGTGCCAGCAGTGACTGGGGTCTCGGTGAAAAACTGTTTTTT. This encodes CASSDWGLGEKLFF.